This record covers a single T cell receptor beta chain. The antigen remains unidentified. The data derive from a study of TIL therapy for anti-PD-1-resistant metastatic lung cancer. Study summary: Tumors carried a median about 1.6 non-synonymous mutations per megabase.

Points from the study as a whole: Compared with baseline intratumoral T cells, expanded TIL cultures were more clonal and less diverse (roughly 6% vs 31%). This highly selected cohort may not generalize to typical lung cancer patients.

Time point: pre-treatment sample, taken before nivolumab and TIL therapy. Pleural nodules or supraclavicular lymph nodes made up most of the excised metastases sampled. Stage 4 NSCLC adults joined between late 2017 and January 2020. This CDR3 has 15 residues. Germline CDR1 is SQVTM and CDR2 is ANQGSEA. Trimming removed 3 bases from V and 0 bases from J; junction bases left unmatched: 4. This was the immunoSEQ v3 assay. The table came from immunoSEQ multiplex PCR; TCRdb's copy has only in-frame clones and leaves some out. The repertoire has some 13,000 clones, approximately 66% of them found once; the top ten carry approximately 9%.

This sequence joins TRBV29-1 and TRBJ2-3; TRBD2 matches at 9 bases. This specimen was tumor tissue, taken at baseline. The receptor was isolated from a woman aged 30-79 years with non-small cell lung cancer. CDR3: CSVDGLAGSTDTQYF. The CDR3 region has the DNA TGCAGCGTTGACGGGCTAGCGGGGAGCACAGATACGCAGTATTTT.